This TCR beta chain was profiled in a study of a mutant IDH1 vaccine in newly diagnosed glioma. Time point defined: week 11, during vaccination. Doses of 300 ug of mutant IDH1 20-mer peptide were given with topical imiquimod. Sequenced by immunoSEQ multiplex PCR; TCRdb stores in-frame clones only, minus some. The sample holds around 60,000 clones, over 75% seen once. For this clone: Its specificity is not known.

The V end lost 2 bases, the J end lost 8 bases, and 12 bases lay between the germline ends. Germline CDR1 MNHEY, CDR2 SVGAGI. The CDR3 consists of 14 residues. The sequencing here drew on PBMCs, taken from a glioma patient whose treatment included an IDH1 peptide vaccine. V is TRBV6-5 and J is TRBJ1-4; D is perhaps TRBD1 (6 bases). The origin of this receptor is a man aged 35 to 55 with glioma. The CDR3 spells CASSYGYTGEKLFF. CDR3 DNA sequence: TGTGCCAGCAGTTACGGGTATACAGGGGAAAAACTGTTTTTT.